A single sample is the source of the 13 T cell receptor beta chains below, sequenced in a study of cytomegalovirus exposure and HLA in healthy donors. 13 Jbeta primers and 60 Vbeta primers were used for the PCR. The data were produced by immunoSEQ multiplex PCR, yet TCRdb's version contains in-frame clones alone and is incomplete. The sample contains about 140,000 clones, approximately 85% of which appear only once. Sample: PBMCs. These TCRs come from a woman between 40 and 55 years old in good health and CMV-seronegative.

The chain recombines TRBV9 with TRBJ2-1, with D tentatively TRBD1 (5 bases). V lost 2 bases, J lost 6 bases, and 15 bases lay in between. Germline CDR1 and CDR2: SGDLS and YYNGEE. The CDR3 spans 15 residues. This CDR3 reads CASSVSRGFSNEQFF. The DNA for the CDR3 is TGTGCCAGCAGCGTGAGTAGGGGTTTCAGCAATGAGCAGTTCTTC.

The J gene is TRBJ2-5, the V gene TRBV2, with D tentatively TRBD1 (6 bases). The V gene lost 3 bases and the J gene lost 5 bases, with 19 bases spanning the gap. Germline CDR1 and CDR2: SNHLY and FYNNEI. The CDR3 consists of 16 residues. The DNA of the CDR3 is TGTGCCAGCAGTGACCAGGGGTTCCGGGCAGGGGAGACCCAGTACTTC. Amino acids: CASSDQGFRAGETQYF.

This rearrangement joins TRBV28 to TRBJ1-2; 9 bases are a match to TRBD1. CDR3 length: 14 amino acids. The junction had 6 bases not matched to a gene; V was cut back by 6 bases and J by 4 bases. The germline V gene encodes CDR1 MDHEN and CDR2 SYDVKM. The CDR3, as DNA: TGTGCCAGCAGGCCGACAGGGGGGGCCTATGGCTACACCTTC. It translates to CASRPTGGAYGYTF.

The chain recombines TRBV6-1 with TRBJ1-4, with D possibly matching TRBD1 (5 bases). The V end was cut by 7 bases, the J end by 0 bases, with 9 bases between. CDR3 length: 14 residues. Germline CDR1 is MNHNS and CDR2 is SASEGT. The CDR3 DNA reads TGTGCCAGCACCGAAGGGGCAACTAATGAAAAACTGTTTTTT. Its protein product is CASTEGATNEKLFF.

The chain combines TRBV30 with TRBJ1-4; D gene ambiguous. Trimming took 1 base from V and 5 from J, leaving 8 bases between them. The CDR3 length is 13 residues. From germline, CDR1 is GTSNPN and CDR2 SVGIG (reference sequence). The CDR3 region has the DNA TGTGCCTGGAGTGGGGGAGACAATGAAAAACTGTTTTTT. It is translated as CAWSGGDNEKLFF.

This clone occurred a few times. The chain is built from TRBV2 and TRBJ2-7; TRBD2 agrees at 9 bases. Germline trimming cut 6 bases from V and 6 bases from J; bases unmatched to any gene: 6. Germline CDR1 reads SNHLY; CDR2 reads FYNNEI. CDR3 length: 13 residues. CDR3 protein: CASSASGIVEQYF. In DNA form, the CDR3 reads TGTGCCAGCAGCGCTAGCGGGATCGTCGAGCAGTACTTC.

The chain combines TRBV19 with TRBJ1-1; D is unclear. V was pared by 5 bases and J by 0 bases, with 7 bases between. CDR3 length equals 13 residues. Germline assignment: CDR1 LNHDA and CDR2 SQIVND (reference sequence). CDR3 bases: TGTGCCAGTAGTTTTTCGGTGAACACTGAAGCTTTCTTT. This encodes CASSFSVNTEAFF.

Only one count was recorded for this clone. DNA of the CDR3: TGTGCCAGCAGCTATAGCGGGGGAAACAATGAGCAGTTCTTC. It codes for CASSYSGGNNEQFF. The chain has TRBV9 and TRBJ2-1; 9 bases line up with TRBD2. Germline CDR1 is SGDLS and CDR2 is YYNGEE. CDR3 length equals 14 residues. Trimming at V came to 4 bases and at J to 5 bases, leaving 4 bases not matched to a gene.

The rearrangement links TRBV9 to TRBJ1-1, with 7 bases fitting TRBD1. Germline V gene data show CDR1 as SGDLS and CDR2 as YYNGEE. CDR3 size: 16 residues. V was clipped by 0 bases and J by 4 bases; unmatched bases: 9. The CDR3: CASSVDLGRGITEAFF. In DNA, the CDR3 is TGTGCCAGCAGCGTAGACCTTGGCAGGGGGATCACTGAAGCTTTCTTT. Supplemented by reference TRBV9 and TRBJ1-1, the full variable domain reads DSGVTQTPKHLITATGQRVTLRCSPRSGDLSVYWYQQSLDQGLQFLIQYYNGEERAKGNILERFSAQQFPDLHSELNLSSLELGDSALYFCASSVDLGRGITEAFFGQGTRLTVV.

The V call is TRBV2, the J call TRBJ2-1, with 7 bases matching TRBD2. The V and J ends lost 4 bases and 10 bases, in that order; junction bases with no gene match: 10. Germline V gene sequence: CDR1 SNHLY, CDR2 FYNNEI. The CDR3 totals 14 residues. The CDR3 bases are TGTGCCAGCAGTGCCCCACTAGCGACTCGCGAGCAGTTCTTC. This sequence encodes CASSAPLATREQFF.

This clone occurred a few times. The gene calls are TRBV7-9 and TRBJ2-3; 9 bases are a match to TRBD1. The CDR3 extends over 15 amino acids. Per the germline V gene, CDR1 is SEHNR and CDR2 is FQNEAQ (reference sequence). V gave up 5 bases and J gave up 2 bases; unmatched junction bases: 5. CDR3 nucleotide sequence: TGTGCCAGCAGCACCTACAGGGGGCCCACAGATACGCAGTATTTT. This translates into CASSTYRGPTDTQYF.

V gene TRBV2 combines with J gene TRBJ1-1, with 7 bases identical to TRBD1. CDR3 length equals 15 residues. Germline lookup yields CDR1 SNHLY and CDR2 FYNNEI. Losses at the gene ends were 4 bases for V and 2 bases for J; bases not matched to a gene: 7. The CDR3 here is CASSGTGQPNTEAFF. In DNA, the CDR3 is TGTGCCAGCAGTGGGACGGGACAGCCAAACACTGAAGCTTTCTTT. The full variable domain, rest sourced from reference TRBV2 and TRBJ1-1, is EPEVTQTPSHQVTQMGQEVILRCVPISNHLYFYWYRQILGQKVEFLVSFYNNEISEKSEIFDDQFSVERPDGSNFTLKIRSTKLEDSAMYFCASSGTGQPNTEAFFGQGTRLTVV.

Comments on this clone: The sample carries other DNA sequences with the same CDR3. This chain uses TRBV27 with TRBJ1-2; D is perhaps TRBD1 (6 bases). Trimming pared 5 bases from V and 5 bases from J, leaving 18 bases between. The CDR3 contains 15 residues. Per germline, CDR1 MNHEY and CDR2 SMNVEV (reference sequence). The CDR3 protein is CASSKEDRGIYGYTF. The CDR3 DNA reads as TGTGCCAGCAGTAAGGAGGATAGGGGGATATATGGCTACACCTTC.